The 28 T cell receptor beta chains below were found in one sample sequenced in a study of control samples from healthy donors and cancer patients. Produced via immunoSEQ multiplex PCR; TCRdb's table is partial and in-frame only. The sample holds about 170,000 clones, 70% to 90% seen once. The sequencing input was blood. These receptors originate from a man aged 30 to 45 in good health.

The chain carries TRBV28 and TRBJ1-5, with D perhaps TRBD1 (6 bases). Trimming took off 8 bases at V and 2 bases at J, with 16 bases between the two ends. The germline V gene encodes CDR1 MDHEN and CDR2 SYDVKM. The CDR3 sequence is 15 residues long. CDR3 sequence (DNA): TGTGCCAGCCGACGGGACACAATGGGCAATCAGCCCCAGCATTTT. It is translated as CASRRDTMGNQPQHF.

V is TRBV5-6 and J is TRBJ1-1; D uncertain. The CDR3 spans 13 residues. Germline V gene lookup returns CDR1 SGHDT and CDR2 YYEEEE. V was shortened by 0 bases and J by 4 bases, with 7 bases between the two germline ends. The CDR3 here is CASSLAAGTEAFF. In nucleotides, the CDR3 is TGTGCCAGCAGCTTGGCAGCAGGCACTGAAGCTTTCTTT.

The chain combines TRBV28 with TRBJ2-6; 8 bases are shared with TRBD2. The CDR3 has 15 residues. CDR1 and CDR2 from the germline V gene are MDHEN and SYDVKM. CDR3 protein: CATSGGLGGANVLTF. In DNA form, the CDR3 reads TGTGCTACAAGCGGGGGATTGGGAGGGGCCAACGTCCTGACTTTC.

The chain links TRBV19 to TRBJ2-3; D gene unclear. Looked up from germline, CDR1 is LNHDA and CDR2 is SQIVND (reference sequence). Trimming took off 3 bases at V and 2 bases at J, with 6 bases between the two ends. There are 13 residues in the CDR3. This CDR3 reads CASSITNTDTQYF. CDR3 nucleotide sequence: TGTGCCAGTAGTATCACAAACACAGATACGCAGTATTTT.

The rearrangement uses TRBV29-1 and TRBJ1-2; D ambiguous. The CDR3 is made up of 13 amino acids. Deletions cut 2 bases from V and 3 bases from J, with 10 bases between. In germline, CDR1 is SQVTM, CDR2 ANQGSEA. CDR3 protein: CSVETQLYYGYTF. CDR3 nucleotide sequence: TGCAGCGTTGAAACACAGCTTTACTATGGCTACACCTTC.

This chain joins TRBV24-1 and TRBJ2-7; D is ambiguous. This CDR3 contains 13 residues. The ends were cut back, 5 bases at V and 2 bases at J, with 9 bases in the middle. The germline V gene has CDR1 KGHDR and CDR2 SFDVKD. In DNA form, the CDR3 reads TGTGCCACCAGTGCCCCTTTCGCCTACGAGCAGTACTTC. Translation: CATSAPFAYEQYF.

The V and J genes are TRBV7-9 and TRBJ1-2; a possible D gene is TRBD1 (6 bases). The V gene's germline CDR1 is SEHNR and CDR2 FQNEAQ (reference sequence). With 3 bases removed from V and 7 bases from J, the gap between germline ends came to 15 bases. The CDR3 has 14 amino acids. The CDR3 nucleotides read TGTGCCAGCAGCTTGGGCAGGGGAGAGAGTGGCTACACCTTC. Translated: CASSLGRGESGYTF.

This chain links TRBV9 with TRBJ2-3; D is undetermined. The V end lost 0 bases, the J end lost 6 bases, and 11 bases lay between the germline ends. The CDR3 runs 14 residues. The germline V gene encodes CDR1 SGDLS and CDR2 YYNGEE. CDR3 coding DNA: TGTGCCAGCAGCGTAGAGGCCCTCGGGGATACGCAGTATTTT. The encoded protein is CASSVEALGDTQYF.

The V and J genes are TRBV3-1 (or the pseudogene TRBV3-2) and TRBJ2-3; D remains unclear. This CDR3 has 12 amino acids. The V and J ends lost 1 base and 7 bases respectively, with 6 bases between them. Germline CDR1 reads LGHDT; CDR2 reads YNNKEL (reference sequence). CDR3 region: CASSQVEHTQYF. The CDR3 DNA reads as TGTGCCAGCAGCCAAGTCGAGCATACGCAGTATTTT.

This chain joins TRBV18 and TRBJ2-1; TRBD1 is a possible D gene (5 bases). The V and J ends lost 2 bases and 9 bases respectively, with 11 bases between them. Germline V gene lookup returns CDR1 KGHSH and CDR2 LQKENI. The length of the CDR3 is 13 residues. CDR3 sequence reads: CASSPTGSGEQFF. The DNA of the CDR3 is TGTGCCAGCTCACCAACAGGTTCAGGTGAGCAGTTCTTC.

Comment on this clone: The same CDR3 can be traced to other DNA sequences in this sample. This rearrangement joins TRBV5-4 to TRBJ1-2; D is ambiguous. CDR1 is SGHNT, CDR2 YYREEE, per germline (reference sequence). The CDR3 runs 13 residues. V was shortened by 0 bases and J by 2 bases, with 5 bases between the two germline ends. Here the CDR3 reads CASSLGENYGYTF. The CDR3 DNA reads TGTGCCAGCAGCTTGGGGGAGAACTATGGCTACACCTTC.

The chain carries TRBV30 and TRBJ2-5, with TRBD1 matching over 10 bases. The V segment lost 1 base and the J segment 5 bases; nucleotides outside the gene matches: 10. This CDR3 has 16 residues. Germline CDR1 is GTSNPN and CDR2 is SVGIG (reference sequence). The CDR3 DNA reads TGTGCCTGGAGTGCACAAGGGACAGGGGTTGGTGAGACCCAGTACTTC. Encoded protein: CAWSAQGTGVGETQYF.

The chain has TRBV24-1 and TRBJ2-1; 14 bases line up with TRBD2. This CDR3 has 15 residues. In germline, CDR1 is KGHDR, CDR2 SFDVKD. The junction had 1 base not matched to a gene; V was cut back by 4 bases and J by 6 bases. CDR3 residues: CATSEGTSGGNEQFF. The DNA for the CDR3 is TGTGCCACCAGTGAAGGGACTAGCGGGGGCAATGAGCAGTTCTTC.

This chain uses TRBV11-1 with TRBJ2-1; TRBD2 matches at 8 bases. Per the germline V gene, CDR1 is SGHAT and CDR2 is FQDESV (reference sequence). The ends lost 4 bases at V and 4 bases at J; junction bases unmatched: 6. The CDR3 contains 15 residues. The DNA of the CDR3 is TGTGCCAGCAGCTATATAGCGGGGTCATACAATGAGCAGTTCTTC. This codes for CASSYIAGSYNEQFF.

This sequence joins TRBV29-1 and TRBJ1-4, with 10 bases lining up with TRBD1. This CDR3 is 17 amino acids long. Germline CDR1 and CDR2: SQVTM and ANQGSEA. Losses at the gene ends were 4 bases for V and 0 bases for J; bases not matched to a gene: 8. DNA for the CDR3: TGCAGCGTTGTGGGGACAGGGGTTGGAACAACTAATGAAAAACTGTTTTTT. Its translation: CSVVGTGVGTTNEKLFF.

The CDR3 sequence is CASSYRAGGLETQYF. DNA for the CDR3: TGTGCCAGCAGTTATAGAGCGGGAGGGCTTGAGACCCAGTACTTC. The chain uses TRBV28 and TRBJ2-5; 10 bases line up with TRBD2. CDR1 and CDR2 (germline): MDHEN, SYDVKM. The CDR3 consists of 15 residues. The J segment lost 5 bases and the V segment lost 4 bases, leaving 7 bases of the junction unmatched. The entire variable domain, with the rest obtained from reference TRBV28 and TRBJ2-5, is as follows: DVKVTQSSRYLVKRTGEKVFLECVQDMDHENMFWYRQDPGLGLRLIYFSYDVKMKEKGDIPEGYSVSREKKERFSLILESASTNQTSMYLCASSYRAGGLETQYFGPGTRLLVL.

The V gene is TRBV19, the J gene TRBJ2-1; TRBD2 agrees at 11 bases. Per germline, CDR1 LNHDA and CDR2 SQIVND (reference sequence). Germline trimming cut 4 bases from V and 8 bases from J; bases unmatched to any gene: 4. The CDR3 totals 14 residues. CDR3 sequence reads: CASSRGLAVDEQFF. The CDR3 DNA reads TGTGCCAGTAGTAGGGGACTAGCGGTCGATGAGCAGTTCTTC.

The V and J genes are TRBV28 and TRBJ1-5, with D unresolved. V was clipped by 1 base and J by 2 bases, with 9 bases between them. CDR3 length: 15 amino acids. The germline CDR1 and CDR2 sequences are MDHEN and SYDVKM. This CDR3 reads CASSLLFPGNQPQHF. DNA of the CDR3: TGTGCCAGCAGTTTATTGTTCCCGGGCAATCAGCCCCAGCATTTT.

The CDR3 DNA is TGTGCCAGCTCACGTCTTCGGGTTGATGAGCAGTTCTTC. Its translation: CASSRLRVDEQFF. The gene calls are TRBV18 and TRBJ2-1; D is unresolved. The CDR3 is made up of 13 amino acids. V lost 4 bases to trimming and J lost 8 bases, with 12 bases between them. Germline V lookup: CDR1 KGHSH, CDR2 LQKENI.

As regards this clone: One end of the junction varies from germline; a read error may be responsible. The CDR3, as DNA: TGTGCCAGCATCTTGCAACAGGGGATTACTTATGGCTACACCTTC. This codes for CASILQQGITYGYTF. V gene TRBV5-5 combines with J gene TRBJ1-2; 7 bases match TRBD1. From germline, CDR1 is SGHKS and CDR2 YYEKEE (reference sequence). The CDR3 covers 15 residues.

This rearrangement joins TRBV2 to TRBJ1-6, with 7 bases matching TRBD1. Trimming took 8 bases from V and 10 from J; bases not matched to a gene: 11. Germline CDR1 is SNHLY and CDR2 is FYNNEI. The CDR3 contains 14 residues. CDR3 sequence: CASSSGGRGSPLHF. As DNA, the CDR3 is TGTGCCAGCTCTTCAGGGGGGAGAGGATCACCCCTCCACTTT.

The genes are TRBV5-4 and TRBJ2-7, with a possible D match to TRBD1 (5 bases). Germline CDR1 SGHNT, CDR2 YYREEE (reference sequence). The length of the CDR3 is 15 residues. Trimming shortened V by 1 base and J by 3 bases, and 14 bases separated the two germline ends. The CDR3 reads CASSLSQGSLYEQYF. Here the CDR3 DNA reads TGTGCCAGCAGCTTGAGCCAGGGATCCCTCTACGAGCAGTACTTC.

The CDR3 is CASTQEQPGNTIYF. The DNA for the CDR3 is TGCGCCAGCACCCAAGAACAGCCTGGAAACACCATATATTTT. The gene calls are TRBV5-1 and TRBJ1-3; D ambiguous. The CDR3 runs 14 residues. Trimming removed 6 bases from V and 2 bases from J, with 12 bases in between. From germline, CDR1 is SGHRS and CDR2 YFSETQ.

This clone was seen a single time. The V gene is TRBV18, the J gene TRBJ1-5; a possible D gene is TRBD1 (5 bases). CDR1 and CDR2 from the germline V gene are KGHSH and LQKENI. Trimming shortened V by 2 bases and J by 0 bases, and 5 bases separated the two germline ends. The CDR3 has 14 amino acids. CDR3 sequence: CASSPGHSNQPQHF. The CDR3 coding sequence is TGTGCCAGCTCACCAGGACATAGCAATCAGCCCCAGCATTTT.

The chain is built from TRBV7-7 and TRBJ2-2; 8 nucleotides align to TRBD1. J gave up 1 base and V 5 bases, and 9 bases lay outside the gene matches. Germline V CDR1 and CDR2: SSHAT, FNYEAQ (reference sequence). This CDR3 has 17 amino acids. The CDR3 sequence is CASSPGGQDRNTGELFF. The CDR3 region has the DNA TGTGCCAGCAGCCCCGGGGGACAGGACAGGAACACCGGGGAGCTGTTTTTT.

This chain uses TRBV4-2 with TRBJ1-1; 12 bases agree with TRBD1. The CDR3 runs 17 residues. Trimming removed 3 bases from V and 4 bases from J; junction bases left unmatched: 9. Germline CDR1 LGHNA, CDR2 YNFKEQ. CDR3: CASSHPGQGALGTEAFF. CDR3 in DNA: TGTGCCAGCAGCCACCCGGGACAGGGGGCTCTGGGCACTGAAGCTTTCTTT.

This rearrangement joins TRBV5-4 to TRBJ2-7, with D uncertain. The CDR3 is 12 residues long. V was clipped by 0 bases and J by 3 bases, with 4 bases between them. Germline V gene lookup returns CDR1 SGHNT and CDR2 YYREEE (reference sequence). CDR3: CASSLDGYEQYF. In DNA form, the CDR3 reads TGTGCCAGCAGCTTGGACGGCTACGAGCAGTACTTC.

The rearrangement uses TRBV7-7 and TRBJ2-5; D not certain. V was pared by 1 base and J by 2 bases, with 8 bases between. Germline assignment: CDR1 SSHAT and CDR2 FNYEAQ (reference sequence). The CDR3 consists of 14 residues. The CDR3 region is CASSLGRAQETQYF. The CDR3, as DNA: TGTGCCAGCAGCTTAGGCCGGGCTCAAGAGACCCAGTACTTC.